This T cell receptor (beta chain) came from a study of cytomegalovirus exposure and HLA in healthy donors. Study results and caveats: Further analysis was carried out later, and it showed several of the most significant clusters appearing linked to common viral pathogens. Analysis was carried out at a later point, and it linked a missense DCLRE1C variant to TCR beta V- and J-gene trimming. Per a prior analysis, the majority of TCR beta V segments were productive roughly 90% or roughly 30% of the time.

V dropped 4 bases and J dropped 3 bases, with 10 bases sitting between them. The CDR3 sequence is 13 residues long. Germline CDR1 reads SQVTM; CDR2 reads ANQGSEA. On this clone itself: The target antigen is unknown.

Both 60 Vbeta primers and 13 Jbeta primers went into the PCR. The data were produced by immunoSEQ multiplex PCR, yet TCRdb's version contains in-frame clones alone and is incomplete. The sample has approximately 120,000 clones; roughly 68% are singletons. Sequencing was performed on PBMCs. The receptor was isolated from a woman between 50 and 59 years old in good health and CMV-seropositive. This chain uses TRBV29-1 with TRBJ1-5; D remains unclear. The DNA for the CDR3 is TGCAGCGTTGGATCGGGTTTCAATCAGCCCCAGCATTTT. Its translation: CSVGSGFNQPQHF.